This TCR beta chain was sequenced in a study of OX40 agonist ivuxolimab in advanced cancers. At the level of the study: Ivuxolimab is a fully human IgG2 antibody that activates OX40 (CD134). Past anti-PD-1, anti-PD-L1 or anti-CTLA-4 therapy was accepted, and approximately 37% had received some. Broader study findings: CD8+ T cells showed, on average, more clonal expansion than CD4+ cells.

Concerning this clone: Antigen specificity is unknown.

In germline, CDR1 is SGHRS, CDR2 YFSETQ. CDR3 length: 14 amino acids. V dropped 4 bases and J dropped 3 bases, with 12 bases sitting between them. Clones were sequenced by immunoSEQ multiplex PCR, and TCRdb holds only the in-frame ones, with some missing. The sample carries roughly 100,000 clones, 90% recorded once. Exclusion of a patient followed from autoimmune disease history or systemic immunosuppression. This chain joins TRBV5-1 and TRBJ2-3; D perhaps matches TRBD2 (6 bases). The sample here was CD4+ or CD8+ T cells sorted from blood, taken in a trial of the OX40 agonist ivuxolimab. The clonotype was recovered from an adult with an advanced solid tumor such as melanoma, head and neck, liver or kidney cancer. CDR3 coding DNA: TGCGCCAGCAGCCTCCCAGGAGGGACAGATACGCAGTATTTT. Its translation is CASSLPGGTDTQYF. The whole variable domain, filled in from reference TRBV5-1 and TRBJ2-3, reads KAGVTQTPRYLIKTRGQQVTLSCSPISGHRSVSWYQQTPGQGLQFLFEYFSETQRNKGNFPGRFSGRQFSNSRSEMNVSTLELGDSALYLCASSLPGGTDTQYFGPGTRLTVL.